This TCR beta chain originates from a study of T cell changes during pregnancy in multiple sclerosis. This table comes from immunoSEQ multiplex PCR, and its TCRdb copy is limited to in-frame clones, with some not included. The sample contains about 100,000 clones, over 85% of which appear only once. CDR1 SEHNR and CDR2 FQNEAQ come from the germline V gene (reference sequence). The CDR3 extends over 12 amino acids. The V and J ends lost 5 bases and 9 bases, in that order; junction bases with no gene match: 7. The chain couples TRBV7-9 to TRBJ2-7; TRBD2 agrees at 7 bases. The receptor was isolated from a female donor with multiple sclerosis, enrolled in a pregnancy study. The specimen comprised peripheral blood, sampled in the second trimester of pregnancy. The CDR3 coding sequence is TGTGCCAGCAGCACCCGGACGGGGGGGCAGTACTTC. The encoded protein is CASSTRTGGQYF.